One sample yielded the 15 T cell receptor beta chains listed below, sequenced in a study of blood T cell repertoires in COVID-19. Only in-frame clones appear in the TCRdb table, and some are missing; sequencing was by immunoSEQ multiplex PCR. This sample has roughly 100,000 clones; around four fifths occur once, and the top ten carry about 5%. The material sequenced was peripheral blood. The receptors originated from a man in his 60s with acute or convalescent COVID-19.

V gene TRBV5-6 combines with J gene TRBJ2-4, with 12 nucleotides matching TRBD2. V shed 2 bases, J shed 0 bases, and the junction held 6 bases outside the gene matches. The germline gives CDR1 SGHDT, CDR2 YYEEEE. This CDR3 region has 18 residues. The CDR3 DNA sequence: TGTGCCAGCAGCTTACTAGCGGGAGGTAGCCTAGCCAAAAACATTCAGTACTTC. Protein product: CASSLLAGGSLAKNIQYF.

V and J are TRBV4-1 and TRBJ2-2; D ambiguous. Deletions cut 1 base from V and 8 bases from J, with 14 bases between. Germline CDR1 is MGHRA and CDR2 is YSYEKL. This CDR3 comprises 15 residues. The CDR3 spells CASSQGFQPAGELFF. Written as DNA, the CDR3 is TGCGCCAGCAGCCAAGGTTTCCAGCCAGCGGGGGAGCTGTTTTTT.

This clone was recorded a few times. The chain is built from TRBV7-2 and TRBJ2-7; D unclear. The CDR3 loop spans 15 amino acids. V was trimmed by 1 base and J by 0 bases, leaving 10 bases between them. The V gene's germline CDR1 is SGHTA and CDR2 FQGNSA. The CDR3 sequence is CASSLGSVSSYEQYF. Here the CDR3 DNA reads TGTGCCAGCAGCTTAGGGTCAGTCAGCTCCTACGAGCAGTACTTC.

The chain has TRBV27 and TRBJ1-1, with D unresolved. This CDR3 is 13 amino acids long. V dropped 2 bases and J dropped 11 bases, with 15 bases sitting between them. Germline V lookup: CDR1 MNHEY, CDR2 SMNVEV (reference sequence). As DNA, the CDR3 is TGTGCCAGCAGTTTAATGGGCCGCGCGAGCGCTTTCTTT. Encoded protein: CASSLMGRASAFF.

The V call is TRBV6-5, the J call TRBJ1-6; TRBD1 aligns across 8 bases. This CDR3 region has 16 residues. The J segment lost 7 bases and the V segment lost 3 bases, leaving 8 bases of the junction unmatched. Germline V gene sequence: CDR1 MNHEY, CDR2 SVGAGI. As DNA, the CDR3 is TGTGCCAGCAGTTATAGGCAGGGGGCCCCCAATTCACCCCTCCACTTT. The encoded protein is CASSYRQGAPNSPLHF.

This rearrangement joins TRBV28 to TRBJ1-5, with unresolved D. This CDR3 spans 13 amino acids. CDR1 is MDHEN and CDR2 is SYDVKM in the germline V gene. Trimming stripped 7 bases from V and 3 bases from J, with 10 bases between. CDR3 bases: TGTGCCAGCACCGATCACACCAATCAGCCCCAGCATTTT. It is translated as CASTDHTNQPQHF.

The chain joins TRBV27 to TRBJ1-2, with no clear D. This CDR3 region has 14 residues. In germline, CDR1 is MNHEY, CDR2 SMNVEV (reference sequence). Between the trimmed V and J ends, which lost 6 bases and 4 bases, there was a span of 15 bases. In DNA, the CDR3 is TGTGCCAGCAGCGCCGGGTCCCCAATCTATGGCTACACCTTC. Translated, it gives CASSAGSPIYGYTF.

This rearrangement joins TRBV4-3 to TRBJ2-7; maybe TRBD2 (5 bases). The CDR3 length is 14 residues. Germline assignment: CDR1 LGHNA and CDR2 YSLEER. Deletions cut 1 base from V and 4 bases from J, with 11 bases between. DNA for the CDR3: TGCGCCAGCAGCCAAGTTATCGGGAAGTACGAGCAGTACTTC. Amino acid sequence: CASSQVIGKYEQYF.

The V gene is TRBV5-1, the J gene TRBJ2-1, with 9 bases fitting TRBD2. This CDR3 has 14 amino acids. Germline V gene data show CDR1 as SGHRS and CDR2 as YFSETQ. V lost 5 bases to trimming and J lost 7 bases; unmatched junction nucleotides: 7. CDR3 loop: CASRTSGFGNEQFF. CDR3 sequence (DNA): TGCGCCAGCAGGACTAGCGGTTTCGGTAATGAGCAGTTCTTC.

The chain combines TRBV3-1 (or the pseudogene TRBV3-2) with TRBJ2-7; TRBD2 matches 11 bases. Germline CDR1 reads LGHDT; CDR2 reads YNNKEL (reference sequence). The CDR3 loop spans 15 amino acids. With 8 bases clipped from V and 5 bases from J, the junction kept 11 bases outside the gene matches. CDR3 protein: CASSGSGTSGHEQYF. CDR3 DNA: TGTGCCAGCTCCGGCTCCGGGACTAGCGGCCACGAGCAGTACTTC.

V gene TRBV10-3 combines with J gene TRBJ2-1, with D possibly being TRBD1 (6 bases). Trimming took 5 bases from V and 8 from J, leaving 13 bases between them. Per germline, CDR1 ENHRY and CDR2 SYGVKD. The length of the CDR3 is 13 residues. The CDR3 DNA reads TGTGCCATCAGTTTACAGGGTGGCGATGAGCAGTTCTTC. Translated, it gives CAISLQGGDEQFF.

The rearrangement links TRBV30 to TRBJ1-5; D gene uncertain. This CDR3 comprises 14 residues. V lost 1 base to trimming and J lost 3 bases, with 10 bases between them. The germline CDR1 and CDR2 sequences are GTSNPN and SVGIG (reference sequence). The CDR3 DNA is TGTGCCTGGAGTGAACAAAACCTCAATCAGCCCCAGCATTTT. This encodes CAWSEQNLNQPQHF.

The chain is built from TRBV18 and TRBJ2-7, with 9 bases fitting TRBD1. This CDR3 is built from 14 residues. V shed 2 bases, J shed 5 bases, and the junction held 4 bases outside the gene matches. Germline V CDR1 and CDR2: KGHSH, LQKENI. The CDR3 region has the DNA TGTGCCAGCTCACCAACGGACAGGGGTAACGAGCAGTACTTC. Protein: CASSPTDRGNEQYF.

This chain uses TRBV7-2 with TRBJ1-1; D is ambiguous. Germline V CDR1 and CDR2: SGHTA, FQGNSA. Trimming shortened V by 1 base and J by 5 bases, and 14 bases separated the two germline ends. This CDR3 is built from 15 residues. The DNA of the CDR3 is TGTGCCAGCAGCTTAGTTGAGGTATCGGGGACTGAAGCTTTCTTT. This sequence encodes CASSLVEVSGTEAFF.

This sequence joins TRBV30 and TRBJ1-3; TRBD1 matches at 9 bases. The CDR3 is 14 amino acids. Trimming cost V 0 bases and J 11 bases; bases outside gene matches: 8. CDR1 is GTSNPN and CDR2 is SVGIG in the germline V gene (reference sequence). This CDR3 reads CAWSVGTGGLPIYF. DNA of the CDR3: TGTGCCTGGAGTGTAGGCACAGGGGGCCTGCCCATATATTTT.